Listed below are T cell receptor beta chains from one sample, sequenced in a study of blood T cell repertoires in COVID-19. TCRdb keeps only in-frame clones here, not all; method: immunoSEQ multiplex PCR. In the table there are 50,000 to 65,000 clones, about four fifths of which are singletons. Sequenced input: peripheral blood. The receptor set was obtained from an older woman with acute or convalescent COVID-19. Each CDR3 is given with its conserved first and last residue. Fields, in order: clone size, V gene, D gene, J gene, CDR3 protein, CDR3 DNA. D genes are given only for firm matches. The size of a clone is reported for some rows only, either as once, few or many, or as a class for expanded clones.

size: NA
V: TRBV30
D: TRBD1
J: TRBJ1-2
CDR3: CAWSQTGDYGYTF
DNA: TGTGCCTGGAGCCAGACAGGGGACTATGGCTACACCTTC

size: NA
V: TRBV5-6
D: TRBD2
J: TRBJ2-5
CDR3: CASSRGLAGEETQYF
DNA: TGTGCCAGCAGCCGGGGACTAGCGGGGGAGGAGACCCAGTACTTC

size: NA
V: TRBV28
D: NA
J: TRBJ1-6
CDR3: CASSTDRYNSPLHF
DNA: TGTGCCAGCAGTACTGACAGATATAATTCACCCCTCCACTTT

size: NA
V: TRBV2
D: NA
J: TRBJ1-4
CDR3: CASERGRVNEKLFF
DNA: TGTGCCAGCGAGCGGGGCAGGGTTAATGAAAAACTGTTTTTT

size: NA
V: TRBV30
D: NA
J: TRBJ1-4
CDR3: CAWSSTYPFVFF
DNA: TGTGCCTGGAGTTCCACTTACCCCTTTGTTTTTTTT

size: NA
V: TRBV9
D: TRBD2
J: TRBJ2-1
CDR3: CASSVEVAGDYEQFF
DNA: TGTGCCAGCAGCGTAGAGGTAGCGGGGGACTATGAGCAGTTCTTC

size: NA
V: TRBV14
D: TRBD1
J: TRBJ1-1
CDR3: CASSQKNRGKNTEAFF
DNA: TGTGCCAGCAGCCAGAAGAACAGGGGAAAGAACACTGAAGCTTTCTTT

size: NA
V: TRBV19
D: TRBD1
J: TRBJ1-1
CDR3: CASSIIPGQGYTEAFF
DNA: TGTGCCAGTAGTATAATTCCGGGACAGGGCTACACTGAAGCTTTCTTT

size: NA
V: TRBV3-1/TRBV3-2
D: NA
J: TRBJ2-6
CDR3: CASSLTSPGANVLTF
DNA: TGTGCCAGCAGCCTTACATCACCTGGGGCCAACGTCCTGACTTTC

size: NA
V: TRBV3-1/TRBV3-2
D: TRBD1
J: TRBJ2-7
CDR3: CASSGDSPDEQYF
DNA: TGTGCCAGCAGCGGGGACAGCCCTGACGAGCAGTACTTC

size: once
V: TRBV15
D: TRBD1
J: TRBJ1-1
CDR3: CATSRRDRVAEAFF
DNA: TGTGCCACCAGCAGACGGGACAGGGTCGCTGAAGCTTTCTTT

size: few
V: TRBV2
D: NA
J: TRBJ1-1
CDR3: CASSELGGTEAFF
DNA: TGTGCCAGCAGTGAACTGGGGGGGACTGAAGCTTTCTTT

size: NA
V: TRBV6-5
D: TRBD1
J: TRBJ1-2
CDR3: CASTPGQGHGYTF
DNA: TGTGCCAGCACCCCGGGACAGGGACATGGCTACACCTTC

size: NA
V: TRBV19
D: NA
J: TRBJ2-7
CDR3: CASSDSGTQHRGEQYF
DNA: TGTGCCAGTAGTGATTCCGGGACTCAACATCGCGGCGAGCAGTACTTC

size: NA
V: TRBV13
D: NA
J: TRBJ1-5
CDR3: CASSRLGDQPQHF
DNA: TGTGCCAGCAGCCGATTAGGGGATCAGCCCCAGCATTTT

size: once
V: TRBV3-1/TRBV3-2
D: NA
J: TRBJ1-3
CDR3: CASSPETHDRNTIYF
DNA: TGTGCCAGCAGCCCTGAAACACACGATAGAAACACCATATATTTT

size: NA
V: TRBV19
D: NA
J: TRBJ1-4
CDR3: CASTATGITEKLFF
DNA: TGTGCCAGTACCGCTACAGGGATCACTGAAAAACTGTTTTTT

size: NA
V: TRBV7-2
D: TRBD2
J: TRBJ2-5
CDR3: CASSRIAGGPGETQYF
DNA: TGTGCCAGCAGCCGCATAGCGGGGGGGCCAGGGGAGACCCAGTACTTC

size: NA
V: TRBV14
D: TRBD1
J: TRBJ1-1
CDR3: CASSKGQGFMNTEAFF
DNA: TGTGCCAGCAGCAAAGGACAGGGGTTCATGAACACTGAAGCTTTCTTT

size: few
V: TRBV18
D: TRBD1
J: TRBJ1-6
CDR3: CASSRGTGSSYNSPLHF
DNA: TGTGCCAGCTCACGCGGGACAGGGAGCTCCTATAATTCACCCCTCCACTTT

size: NA
V: TRBV15
D: NA
J: TRBJ2-3
CDR3: CATKIQGYTQYF
DNA: TGTGCCACCAAGATTCAGGGCTATACGCAGTATTTT

size: NA
V: TRBV2
D: NA
J: TRBJ2-1
CDR3: CASSGSGLYNEQFF
DNA: TGTGCCAGCAGTGGAAGTGGGCTTTACAATGAGCAGTTCTTC